This TCR beta chain derives from a study of T cell responses to AZD1222 COVID-19 vaccine. Overall study results and limits: Donors skewed white British and female; clonal diversity was possibly underestimated. Targeting of unmutated variant regions was reportedly seen in nearly half of spike-specific TCRs. Just a handful of AZD1222 recipients were seropositive at baseline.

This clone was found once. The antigen is not known. Profiled with immunoSEQ multiplex PCR; TCRdb holds only in-frame clones, not every one. The data hold over 130,000 clones, with around nine tenths observed a single time. V lost 0 bases, J lost 4 bases, and 11 bases lay in between. Per the germline V gene, CDR1 is SGDLS and CDR2 is YYNGEE. The CDR3 sequence is 15 residues long. The sample was peripheral blood, taken 28 days after the second AZD1222 dose. This clonotype originated in an adult who received the AZD1222 COVID-19 vaccine. V gene TRBV9 combines with J gene TRBJ1-5, with D uncertain. This chain's CDR3 is CASSVGPDKNQPQHF. In nucleotides, the CDR3 is TGTGCCAGCAGCGTAGGGCCAGACAAAAATCAGCCCCAGCATTTT.